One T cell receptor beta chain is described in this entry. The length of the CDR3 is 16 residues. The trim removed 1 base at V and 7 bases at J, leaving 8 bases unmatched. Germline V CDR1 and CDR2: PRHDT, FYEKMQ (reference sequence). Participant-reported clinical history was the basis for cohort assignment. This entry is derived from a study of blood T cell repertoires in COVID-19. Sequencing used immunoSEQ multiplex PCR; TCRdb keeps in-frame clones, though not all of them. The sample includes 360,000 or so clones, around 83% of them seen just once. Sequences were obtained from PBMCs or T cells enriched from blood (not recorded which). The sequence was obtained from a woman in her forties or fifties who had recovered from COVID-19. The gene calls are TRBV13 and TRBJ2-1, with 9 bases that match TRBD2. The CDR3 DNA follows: TGTGCCAGCAGCTTAGAGGAATGGCGGGAGGGGAATGAGCAGTTCTTC. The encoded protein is CASSLEEWREGNEQFF.